A selection of T cell receptor beta chains follows, all from one sample in a study of neurological immune-mediated disorders. TCRdb redid the calling of the 5' RACE reads with MiXCR, one entry per CDR3 protein. The data show approximately 46,000 distinct CDR3 sequences, 2.5% to 3.5% seen once. The sample was PBMCs. The origin of the receptors is a woman between 50 and 59 years old with multiple sclerosis. The CDR3 runs from the conserved cysteine through the conserved F or W. Fields, in order: J gene, clone size, D gene, V gene, CDR3 protein, CDR3 DNA. A D gene is named only where the DNA matches it firmly. Rows give clone size only sometimes, using once, few, many, or a class for an expanded clone.

j_call: TRBJ2-1
clone_size: many
d_call: -
v_call: TRBV4-1
cdr3_aa: CASSQGAKMGQGSYNEQFF
cdr3_nt: TGCGCCAGCAGCCAAGGGGCAAAGATGGGTCAGGGTTCCTACAATGAGCAGTTCTTC

j_call: TRBJ1-1
clone_size: many
d_call: -
v_call: TRBV19
cdr3_aa: CASKKGRAEAFF
cdr3_nt: TGTGCCAGTAAGAAGGGGAGAGCTGAAGCTTTCTTT

j_call: TRBJ1-1
clone_size: many
d_call: -
v_call: TRBV5-1
cdr3_aa: CASSLTGVMNTEAFF
cdr3_nt: TGCGCCAGCAGCTTGACAGGTGTCATGAACACTGAAGCTTTCTTT

j_call: TRBJ1-2
clone_size: many
d_call: -
v_call: TRBV3-1
cdr3_aa: CASSHGRAIIYGYTF
cdr3_nt: TGTGCCAGCAGCCATGGAAGGGCAATTATCTATGGCTACACCTTC

j_call: TRBJ2-7
clone_size: many
d_call: -
v_call: TRBV20-1
cdr3_aa: CSARSDSYEQYF
cdr3_nt: TGCAGTGCTAGGTCGGACTCCTACGAGCAGTACTTC

j_call: TRBJ2-3
clone_size: many
d_call: -
v_call: TRBV24-1
cdr3_aa: CATSTVQGATDTQYF
cdr3_nt: TGTGCCACCAGTACGGTACAGGGAGCCACAGATACGCAGTATTTT

j_call: TRBJ1-1
clone_size: many
d_call: TRBD1
v_call: TRBV20-1
cdr3_aa: CSARPKTGVTEAFF
cdr3_nt: TGCAGTGCTAGACCTAAGACAGGGGTCACTGAAGCTTTCTTT

j_call: TRBJ1-1
clone_size: many
d_call: -
v_call: TRBV6-5
cdr3_aa: CASSRSSLAEAFF
cdr3_nt: TGTGCCAGCAGCCGATCGAGCTTGGCTGAAGCTTTCTTT

j_call: TRBJ1-1
clone_size: many
d_call: -
v_call: TRBV7-6
cdr3_aa: CASTNAANTEAFF
cdr3_nt: TGTGCCAGCACTAACGCGGCGAACACTGAAGCTTTCTTT

j_call: TRBJ2-3
clone_size: many
d_call: TRBD2
v_call: TRBV5-1
cdr3_aa: CASSSGLAGGPADTQYF
cdr3_nt: TGCGCCAGCAGCTCGGGACTAGCGGGAGGGCCGGCAGATACGCAGTATTTT

j_call: TRBJ2-4
clone_size: many
d_call: -
v_call: TRBV20-1
cdr3_aa: CSARWLAKNIQYF
cdr3_nt: TGCAGTGCTAGGTGGCTAGCCAAAAACATTCAGTACTTC

j_call: TRBJ1-2
clone_size: many
d_call: -
v_call: TRBV5-1
cdr3_aa: CASSLGRPNYGYTF
cdr3_nt: TGCGCCAGCAGCTTGGGCAGGCCTAACTATGGCTACACCTTC

j_call: TRBJ2-3
clone_size: many
d_call: TRBD1
v_call: TRBV10-3
cdr3_aa: CAISGQGGADTQYF
cdr3_nt: TGTGCCATCAGTGGACAGGGGGGCGCAGATACGCAGTATTTT

j_call: TRBJ1-2
clone_size: many
d_call: TRBD1
v_call: TRBV5-1
cdr3_aa: CASTFGLGQGGGYTF
cdr3_nt: TGCGCCAGCACGTTTGGACTGGGACAGGGAGGTGGCTACACCTTC

j_call: TRBJ1-5
clone_size: many
d_call: -
v_call: TRBV20-1
cdr3_aa: CSARSGLGDQPQHF
cdr3_nt: TGCAGTGCTAGGTCCGGCCTCGGCGATCAGCCCCAGCATTTT

j_call: TRBJ1-5
clone_size: -
d_call: -
v_call: TRBV20-1
cdr3_aa: CSARDPGPGNKTQNF
cdr3_nt: TGCAGTGCTAGAGACCCAGGGCCGGGCAATAAGACCCAGAATTTT

j_call: TRBJ2-3
clone_size: many
d_call: TRBD2
v_call: TRBV20-1
cdr3_aa: CSASIRLAGVTDTQYF
cdr3_nt: TGCAGTGCTAGTATCCGACTAGCGGGAGTAACAGATACGCAGTATTTT

j_call: TRBJ2-1
clone_size: many
d_call: TRBD2
v_call: TRBV18
cdr3_aa: CASSPGLAGNNEQFF
cdr3_nt: TGTGCCAGCTCTCCCGGACTAGCGGGGAACAATGAGCAGTTCTTC

j_call: TRBJ1-2
clone_size: many
d_call: TRBD1
v_call: TRBV20-1
cdr3_aa: CSATGGYGYTF
cdr3_nt: TGCAGTGCCACAGGGGGCTATGGCTACACCTTC

j_call: TRBJ2-5
clone_size: many
d_call: -
v_call: TRBV18
cdr3_aa: CASSPGTKETQYF
cdr3_nt: TGTGCCAGCTCACCAGGGACCAAGGAGACCCAGTACTTC

j_call: TRBJ2-3
clone_size: many
d_call: -
v_call: TRBV20-1
cdr3_aa: CSAQGWVGWKTDTQYF
cdr3_nt: TGCAGTGCTCAAGGGTGGGTGGGGTGGAAGACAGATACGCAGTATTTT

j_call: TRBJ1-2
clone_size: many
d_call: TRBD1
v_call: TRBV7-9
cdr3_aa: CASSTSPGTGNGYTF
cdr3_nt: TGTGCCAGCAGCACAAGTCCCGGGACAGGGAATGGCTACACCTTC

j_call: TRBJ2-5
clone_size: many
d_call: -
v_call: TRBV5-1
cdr3_aa: CASSLDLAQETQYF
cdr3_nt: TGCGCCAGCAGCTTGGACCTGGCCCAAGAGACCCAGTACTTC

j_call: TRBJ2-3
clone_size: many
d_call: -
v_call: TRBV20-1
cdr3_aa: CSAHRSPSITDTQYF
cdr3_nt: TGCAGTGCTCATAGGTCACCTTCCATCACAGATACGCAGTATTTT

j_call: TRBJ2-6
clone_size: many
d_call: -
v_call: TRBV19
cdr3_aa: CASLSGANVLTF
cdr3_nt: TGTGCCAGCCTATCTGGGGCCAACGTCCTGACTTTC

j_call: TRBJ2-2
clone_size: many
d_call: -
v_call: TRBV13
cdr3_aa: CASSLINTGELFF
cdr3_nt: TGTGCCAGCAGCTTAATTAACACCGGGGAGCTGTTTTTT

j_call: TRBJ2-5
clone_size: medium-sized
d_call: -
v_call: TRBV7-2
cdr3_aa: CASSQGIGRPPQETQYF
cdr3_nt: TGTGCCAGCAGCCAGGGCATTGGACGGCCCCCCCAAGAGACCCAGTACTTC

j_call: TRBJ2-5
clone_size: many
d_call: -
v_call: TRBV29-1
cdr3_aa: CSVVGSEPTPQETQYF
cdr3_nt: TGCAGCGTTGTGGGAAGCGAACCCACCCCGCAAGAGACCCAGTACTTC

j_call: TRBJ1-1
clone_size: -
d_call: -
v_call: TRBV12-3/TRBV12-4
cdr3_aa: CASSRGTEAFF
cdr3_nt: TGTGCCAGCAGTCGAGGCACTGAAGCTTTCTTT

j_call: TRBJ1-4
clone_size: many
d_call: -
v_call: TRBV20-1
cdr3_aa: CSARDFDTGASNEKLFF
cdr3_nt: TGCAGTGCTAGAGATTTCGATACGGGGGCATCTAATGAAAAACTGTTTTTT

j_call: TRBJ2-2
clone_size: many
d_call: -
v_call: TRBV7-9
cdr3_aa: CASSLEGIITGELFF
cdr3_nt: TGTGCCAGCAGCTTGGAGGGGATAATTACCGGGGAGCTGTTTTTT

j_call: TRBJ2-5
clone_size: many
d_call: TRBD1
v_call: TRBV6-5
cdr3_aa: CASSYSPDRDRETQYF
cdr3_nt: TGTGCCAGCAGTTACTCGCCGGACAGGGACAGGGAGACCCAGTACTTC

j_call: TRBJ2-1
clone_size: -
d_call: -
v_call: TRBV20-1
cdr3_aa: CSASRVLSSYNEQFF
cdr3_nt: TGCAGTGCTAGTCGAGTACTGAGCTCCTACAATGAGCAGTTCTTC

j_call: TRBJ2-5
clone_size: many
d_call: TRBD2
v_call: TRBV14
cdr3_aa: CASSQELAGAETQYF
cdr3_nt: TGTGCCAGCAGCCAAGAACTAGCGGGGGCAGAGACCCAGTACTTC

j_call: TRBJ2-3
clone_size: many
d_call: TRBD2
v_call: TRBV20-1
cdr3_aa: CSAREASGYSTDTQYF
cdr3_nt: TGCAGTGCTAGAGAGGCTAGCGGGTACAGCACAGATACGCAGTATTTT

j_call: TRBJ2-3
clone_size: many
d_call: -
v_call: TRBV9
cdr3_aa: CASSGSGTDTQYF
cdr3_nt: TGTGCCAGCAGCGGTAGCGGCACAGATACGCAGTATTTT

j_call: TRBJ2-3
clone_size: many
d_call: TRBD1
v_call: TRBV5-1
cdr3_aa: CASSLGQQTDTQYF
cdr3_nt: TGCGCCAGCAGCCTGGGACAGCAGACAGATACGCAGTATTTT